These T cell receptor beta chains were read from a single sample in a study of blood T cell repertoires in COVID-19. This table comes from immunoSEQ multiplex PCR, and its TCRdb copy is limited to in-frame clones, with some not included. The data contain about 410,000 clones, 90% of them seen just once; the ten biggest clones take up more than 0.55%. The sequenced sample consisted of PBMCs or T cells enriched from blood (not recorded which). The receptors originated from a man in his late teens or twenties who had recovered from COVID-19. Each CDR3 is given with its conserved first and last residue. The D gene is left open where the match is weak. Clone size is stated in some rows and not others, as once, few, many or a class when expanded.

J	length	V	D	size	DNA	CDR3
TRBJ2-3	15	TRBV11-2	.	.	TGTGCCAGCAGCTGGGGTGGGGGGAGCACAGATACGCAGTATTTT	CASSWGGGSTDTQYF
TRBJ1-2	12	TRBV28	TRBD1	.	TGTGCCAGCACCACAGGGGGCTATGGCTACACCTTC	CASTTGGYGYTF
TRBJ1-1	14	TRBV2	.	.	TGTGCCAGCAGTGGCCCAGGGATTAACACTGAAGCTTTCTTT	CASSGPGINTEAFF
TRBJ2-5	15	TRBV15	TRBD2	.	TGTGCCACCAGGGACTGGGGAGGGGACCAAGAGACCCAGTACTTC	CATRDWGGDQETQYF
TRBJ1-3	17	TRBV7-9	.	.	TGTGCCAGCAGCTTAGGGTACGGGGGGCCATCTGGAAACACCATATATTTT	CASSLGYGGPSGNTIYF
TRBJ1-2	14	TRBV29-1	.	.	TGCAGCGTTGAAGATCCGGGGGGCCACTATGGCTACACCTTC	CSVEDPGGHYGYTF
TRBJ1-4	18	TRBV15	TRBD1	.	TGTGCCACCAGCATTAGGAGGGACAGGGGGCGCCTGGGGGAAAAACTGTTTTTT	CATSIRRDRGRLGEKLFF
TRBJ1-4	15	TRBV28	TRBD1	.	TGTGCCAGCAGTCTCAGGACAGGGGTTAATGAAAAACTGTTTTTT	CASSLRTGVNEKLFF
TRBJ2-3	17	TRBV5-1	TRBD2	.	TGCGCCAGCAGGCCTATTGCGGGGGGGCACAGAACAGATACGCAGTATTTT	CASRPIAGGHRTDTQYF
TRBJ2-6	16	TRBV6-5	.	.	TGTGCCAGCAGTTCCCAACAGGGATCTGGGGCCAACGTCCTGACTTTC	CASSSQQGSGANVLTF
TRBJ2-2	16	TRBV9	TRBD2	once	TGTGCCAGCAGCGTAGGACTAGCTAAAGGGGCCGGGGAGCTGTTTTTT	CASSVGLAKGAGELFF
TRBJ1-2	12	TRBV2	.	once	TGTGCCAGACAGGTCTCTAACTATGGCTACACCTTC	CARQVSNYGYTF
TRBJ2-5	16	TRBV28	TRBD2	.	TGTGCCAGCAGTTTATTGTCTAGCGGTTACCAAGAGACCCAGTACTTC	CASSLLSSGYQETQYF
TRBJ2-7	14	TRBV18	.	.	TGTGCCAGCTCACCGAGGCGAGCTACCGGGGAGCAGTACTTC	CASSPRRATGEQYF
TRBJ1-5	16	TRBV24-1	.	.	TGTGCCACCAGTGATTCAAGCCTGTCGGGCAATCAGCCCCAGCATTTT	CATSDSSLSGNQPQHF
TRBJ2-1	13	TRBV6-5	.	.	TGTGCCAGCAGTCCTTCCCCAGACAATGAGCAGTTCTTC	CASSPSPDNEQFF
TRBJ2-3	17	TRBV6-1	.	once	TGTGCCAGCAGTGAAGTTGGCGGAGGGGCACTTAGGGATACGCAGTATTTT	CASSEVGGGALRDTQYF
TRBJ2-7	12	TRBV6-5	.	.	TGTGCCAGCGGAGTAAGTAACTACGAGCAGTACTTC	CASGVSNYEQYF
TRBJ2-2	18	TRBV19	TRBD2	few	TGTGCCAGTAGTATGACTAGCGGGAGACAGACGAACACCGGGGAGCTGTTTTTT	CASSMTSGRQTNTGELFF
TRBJ2-2	12	TRBV12-3/TRBV12-4	.	.	TGTGCCAGCAGCCTCAGGGACGGGGAGCTGTTTTTT	CASSLRDGELFF
TRBJ1-6	14	TRBV27	TRBD1	once	TGTGCCAGCAGTACCACAGGGGGTAATTCACCCCTCCACTTT	CASSTTGGNSPLHF
TRBJ2-1	14	TRBV6-2/TRBV6-3	.	.	TGTGCCAGCAGTTCGCAGGGCGCGTACAATGAGCAGTTCTTC	CASSSQGAYNEQFF
TRBJ1-4	14	TRBV19	TRBD1	once	TGTGCCAGTAGTATGGACAGGCTTAATGAAAAACTGTTTTTT	CASSMDRLNEKLFF
TRBJ2-3	12	TRBV7-6	.	.	TGTGCCAGCAGCCCCCTACGGGATACGCAGTATTTT	CASSPLRDTQYF
TRBJ2-3	14	TRBV7-8	TRBD2	once	TGTGCCAGCGGGGGGAGGGATAACACAGATACGCAGTATTTT	CASGGRDNTDTQYF
TRBJ1-2	15	TRBV27	TRBD1	.	TGTGCCAGCAGTTTAAAAGAGGGGGCGTTTGCTGGCTACACCTTC	CASSLKEGAFAGYTF
TRBJ1-4	14	TRBV18	.	once	TGTGCCAGCTCACCACCGGGCAGCTCTGAAAAACTGTTTTTT	CASSPPGSSEKLFF
TRBJ2-7	15	TRBV28	TRBD2	.	TGTGCCAGCAGTTTAGGGCCTAGCGGGGCCTACGAGCAGTACTTC	CASSLGPSGAYEQYF
TRBJ2-7	15	TRBV2	.	.	TGTGCCAGCAGTGGATTAAGGACTGACTCCTACGAGCAGTACTTC	CASSGLRTDSYEQYF
TRBJ2-7	12	TRBV7-9	.	.	TGTGCCAGCAGCCGAACTATCTACGAGCAGTACTTC	CASSRTIYEQYF
TRBJ1-4	13	TRBV28	.	once	TGTGCCAGCAGTTTTAATAGTAATGAAAAACTGTTTTTT	CASSFNSNEKLFF
TRBJ1-2	12	TRBV5-1	.	.	TGCGCCAGCAGCCGAGACAGGTATGGCTACACCTTC	CASSRDRYGYTF
TRBJ2-3	8	TRBV2	.	.	TGTGCCATAAATACGCAGTATTTT	CAINTQYF
TRBJ1-5	15	TRBV30	TRBD1	.	TGTGCCTGGAGTGATAAAGGGGGCTTAGGACAGCCCCAGCATTTT	CAWSDKGGLGQPQHF
TRBJ2-7	15	TRBV5-1	.	once	TGCGCCAGCAGCTTGGATGGGACAAGCTCCTACGAGCAGTACTTC	CASSLDGTSSYEQYF
TRBJ1-5	13	TRBV18	.	.	TGTGCCAGCTCACCGGGCGCGCACGTTCCCCAGCATTTT	CASSPGAHVPQHF
TRBJ2-3	12	TRBV6-6	TRBD1	.	TGTGCCAGCAGTCGCGAGGGGGCGGAAGGTTATTTT	CASSREGAEGYF
TRBJ2-1	15	TRBV28	TRBD2	.	TGTGCCAGCAGGTCGACTAGCGGGGGTTACAATGAGCAGTTCTTC	CASRSTSGGYNEQFF
TRBJ2-1	18	TRBV11-3	TRBD2	.	TGTGCCAGCAGCCTTCTATGGCGGGAGGGACTCCAATTCAATGAGCAGTTCTTC	CASSLLWREGLQFNEQFF
TRBJ2-1	15	TRBV3-1/TRBV3-2	TRBD2	.	TGTGCCAGCACCCAAAGGCTTAGTCGGGGGGATGAGCAGTTCTTC	CASTQRLSRGDEQFF
TRBJ2-7	18	TRBV21-1	.	.	TGTGCCAGCAGCAAAGGTGGTAGCGGGGGGCCGAGCTCCTACGAGCAGTACTTC	CASSKGGSGGPSSYEQYF
TRBJ1-2	13	TRBV28	.	.	TGTGCCAGCAGTTTGCAACAGGTTTTGGGCTACACCTTC	CASSLQQVLGYTF
TRBJ1-1	13	TRBV2	.	.	TGTGCCAGCAGGTGGACAGCGAACACTGAAGCTTTCTTT	CASRWTANTEAFF
TRBJ2-2	14	TRBV2	.	.	TGTGCCAGCAGTGTGGGCCCACATGCCGGGGAGCTGTTTTTT	CASSVGPHAGELFF
TRBJ2-3	17	TRBV28	.	.	TGTGCCAGCAGTTTAAGTAGCCGACGTCTTAGCACAGATACGCAGTATTTT	CASSLSSRRLSTDTQYF
TRBJ2-2	13	TRBV28	.	.	TGTGCCAGCAGTTTATATTATCGTGGGGAGCTGTTTTTT	CASSLYYRGELFF
TRBJ1-6	16	TRBV4-1	TRBD1	once	TGCGCCAGCAGCCAAGAGAGTACAGGGGGCTTTTCACCCCTCCACTTT	CASSQESTGGFSPLHF
TRBJ2-1	17	TRBV5-1	TRBD2	once	TGCGCCAGCAGCCAAAGTTTAGCGGGAGGCGGTTACAATGAGCAGTTCTTC	CASSQSLAGGGYNEQFF
TRBJ1-2	14	TRBV5-1	TRBD1	once	TGCGCCAGCAGCTTGGCGCAGGGGGCTGTTGACTACACCTTC	CASSLAQGAVDYTF
TRBJ1-5	15	TRBV10-3	TRBD1	.	TGTGCCATCAGCGCGGGACAGGGGGCGGCTCAGCCCCAGCATTTT	CAISAGQGAAQPQHF
TRBJ1-5	17	TRBV19	.	.	TGTGCCAGTAGTACGTTACAGGGCCTTTATAGCAATCAGCCCCAGCATTTT	CASSTLQGLYSNQPQHF
TRBJ2-3	15	TRBV11-3	TRBD2	.	TGTGCCAGCAGCTTAGGGCGGGGGGACACAGATACGCAGTATTTT	CASSLGRGDTDTQYF
TRBJ1-4	15	TRBV25-1	.	.	TGTGCCAGCAGTGAATCGATGGGAGCTAATGAAAAACTGTTTTTT	CASSESMGANEKLFF